These 8 T cell receptor beta chains came from one sample sequenced in a study of T cells in Graves' hyperthyroidism and ophthalmopathy. Amplification of TCR beta CDR3 regions was performed using RNA transcripts as template. A set of HTBI primers served as the primers for a first-round RT-PCR of the TCR CDR3. One entry per CDR3 protein results from TCRdb running MiXCR on the multiplex PCR reads. Of 730,000 or so distinct CDR3 sequences in the sample, roughly a sixth were seen once. The sample consisted of blood. These receptors came from a woman between 45 and 60 years old with Graves' hyperthyroidism that later progressed to Graves' ophthalmopathy.

This clonotype has only a few counts. The CDR3 reads CASSSAGTGRNEQYF. CDR3 DNA sequence: TGTGCCAGCAGCTCGGCCGGGACAGGGCGGAACGAGCAGTACTTC. The chain has TRBV5-6 and TRBJ2-7, with 9 bases identical to TRBD1. CDR3 length: 15 residues. J lost 5 bases, V lost 3 bases, and 9 bases had no gene match. In germline, CDR1 is SGHDT, CDR2 YYEEEE.

The chain carries TRBV20-1 and TRBJ1-3; a possible D gene is TRBD1 (5 bases). This CDR3 is 13 amino acids long. Germline assignment: CDR1 DFQATT and CDR2 SNEGSKA (reference sequence). V was trimmed by 3 bases and J by 3 bases, leaving 9 bases between them. In DNA, the CDR3 is TGCAGTGCTAGGGGGGACGGTGGAAACACCATATATTTT. This sequence encodes CSARGDGGNTIYF.

This clonotype was recorded once. The chain is built from TRBV27 and TRBJ1-2, with D possibly TRBD1 on 5 matching bases. The CDR3 length is 16 residues. Trimming took 0 bases from V and 3 from J, leaving 14 bases between them. Germline-derived CDR1 and CDR2 are MNHEY and SMNVEV (reference sequence). Here the CDR3 DNA reads TGTGCCAGCAGTTTATCGCGACCAGGGTACGACTATGGCTACACCTTC. Its protein product is CASSLSRPGYDYGYTF.

V is TRBV3-1 and J is TRBJ2-1, with D possibly matching TRBD1 (5 bases). The CDR3 is made up of 14 amino acids. Germline V gives CDR1 LGHDT, CDR2 YNNKEL (reference sequence). Trimming cost V 3 bases and J 6 bases, with 12 bases left between them. DNA for the CDR3: TGTGCCAGCAGCCATGATGGGGCGGCCAATGAGCAGTTCTTC. Translated, it gives CASSHDGAANEQFF.

This clonotype was observed at least ten times. V is TRBV18 and J is TRBJ2-3; D is ambiguous. The CDR3 is made up of 15 amino acids. CDR1 and CDR2 (germline): KGHSH, LQKENI. Deletions cut 0 bases from V and 4 bases from J, with 11 bases between. The CDR3 coding sequence is TGTGCCAGCTCACCACCGGTCTACCCCCCAGATACGCAGTATTTT. Translated, it gives CASSPPVYPPDTQYF.

This clonotype was picked up a small number of times. The chain links TRBV6-2 or TRBV6-3 to TRBJ2-3, with 10 nucleotides matching TRBD2. Germline-derived CDR1 and CDR2 are MNHEY and SVGEGT. V dropped 6 bases and J dropped 7; count of bases not matched to a gene: 19. This CDR3 has 18 amino acids. For the CDR3, the DNA is TGTGCCAGCAGGTCCCCGGGACTAGCGTCTCTGGGAGGGAATACGCAGTATTTT. Translated: CASRSPGLASLGGNTQYF.

This clonotype came up many times. V is TRBV29-1 and J is TRBJ2-2; D is undetermined. Deletions cut 7 bases from V and 1 base from J, with 13 bases between. The CDR3 consists of 14 residues. Germline-derived CDR1 and CDR2 are SQVTM and ANQGSEA. The CDR3 is CSARPALNTGELFF. DNA of the CDR3: TGCAGCGCCCGGCCAGCGCTGAACACCGGGGAGCTGTTTTTT.

The gene calls are TRBV10-3 and TRBJ2-3, with unresolved D. With 8 bases removed from V and 1 base from J, the gap between germline ends came to 7 bases. The germline V gene encodes CDR1 ENHRY and CDR2 SYGVKD. The CDR3 totals 12 residues. The CDR3, as DNA: TGTGCCATCTTGGATGGCACAGATACGCAGTATTTT. This gives the protein CAILDGTDTQYF.